This is a list of T cell receptor beta chains from one sample in a study of technical replicates of blood from a few donors. Assay used: immunoSEQ multiplex PCR; TCRdb lists only in-frame clones, some missing. The table has 75,000 to 90,000 clones, just over 90% seen once. Sequenced: T cells isolated from PBMCs. Receptors originate from a human donor in good health. Each CDR3 is given with its conserved first and last residue. The order of the fields is V gene, D gene, J gene, clone size, CDR3 DNA, CDR3 protein. The D gene is left open where the match is weak. Expanded clones get a size class; other rows say once, few or many, or leave the size out.

v_call: TRBV2
d_call: NA
j_call: TRBJ2-7
clone_size: NA
cdr3_nt: TGTGCCAGCAGCCAGACTGTCTACGAGCAGTACTTC
cdr3_aa: CASSQTVYEQYF

v_call: TRBV2
d_call: TRBD2
j_call: TRBJ2-1
clone_size: NA
cdr3_nt: TGTGCCAGCATTGAAAGACGGGGGGGATACAATGAGCAGTTCTTC
cdr3_aa: CASIERRGGYNEQFF

v_call: TRBV5-4
d_call: TRBD2
j_call: TRBJ2-2
clone_size: NA
cdr3_nt: TGTGCCTTTTGGGCTAGCGGGAGGACCGGGGAGCTGTTTTTT
cdr3_aa: CAFWASGRTGELFF

v_call: TRBV4-1
d_call: NA
j_call: TRBJ1-4
clone_size: NA
cdr3_nt: TGCGCCAGCAGCCAAGATGACTGGCTTGCAACTAATGAAAAACTGTTTTTT
cdr3_aa: CASSQDDWLATNEKLFF

v_call: TRBV28
d_call: NA
j_call: TRBJ1-2
clone_size: NA
cdr3_nt: TGTGCCAGCAGTTTGTGGGGAGACTATGGCTACACCTTC
cdr3_aa: CASSLWGDYGYTF

v_call: TRBV7-9
d_call: NA
j_call: TRBJ1-5
clone_size: NA
cdr3_nt: TGTGCCAGCAGCTTAGGGCAGGGGCATCGCAATCAGCCCCAGCATTTT
cdr3_aa: CASSLGQGHRNQPQHF

v_call: TRBV11-2
d_call: TRBD1
j_call: TRBJ2-7
clone_size: NA
cdr3_nt: TGTGCCAGCAGCTGGCTAGCCCCGGGACAGGGTGGTGAGCAGTACTTC
cdr3_aa: CASSWLAPGQGGEQYF

v_call: TRBV19
d_call: NA
j_call: TRBJ1-2
clone_size: NA
cdr3_nt: TGTGCCAGTAGTGTGAGGGCGGCAGACTATGGCTACACCTTC
cdr3_aa: CASSVRAADYGYTF

v_call: TRBV28
d_call: NA
j_call: TRBJ1-2
clone_size: NA
cdr3_nt: TGTGCCAGCGGGCAATTTATGGGGCGGAACTATGGCTACACCTTC
cdr3_aa: CASGQFMGRNYGYTF

v_call: TRBV29-1
d_call: NA
j_call: TRBJ1-1
clone_size: NA
cdr3_nt: TGCAGCGTTCACACCGGGACAGAAGCTTTCTTT
cdr3_aa: CSVHTGTEAFF

v_call: TRBV12-5
d_call: TRBD1
j_call: TRBJ2-5
clone_size: NA
cdr3_nt: TGTGCTAGTGGTTCAGGAACAGGGGCCGTATCGGAGACCCAGTACTTC
cdr3_aa: CASGSGTGAVSETQYF

v_call: TRBV30
d_call: NA
j_call: TRBJ2-1
clone_size: NA
cdr3_nt: TGTGCCTGGATATCGGCGGGTGGCCACAATGAGCAGTTCTTC
cdr3_aa: CAWISAGGHNEQFF

v_call: TRBV27
d_call: TRBD1
j_call: TRBJ1-5
clone_size: once
cdr3_nt: TGTGCCAGCAGTACCCTTGGGGGGACAGGGGATTTCTATAGCAATCAGCCCCAGCATTTT
cdr3_aa: CASSTLGGTGDFYSNQPQHF

v_call: TRBV7-9
d_call: NA
j_call: TRBJ2-5
clone_size: NA
cdr3_nt: TGTGCCAGCTGGGACAATAGACAAGAGACCCAGTACTTC
cdr3_aa: CASWDNRQETQYF

v_call: TRBV15
d_call: TRBD1
j_call: TRBJ1-5
clone_size: NA
cdr3_nt: TGTGCCACCAGCAGAGATTGGACAGGGGCCCTCAATCAGCCCCAGCATTTT
cdr3_aa: CATSRDWTGALNQPQHF

v_call: TRBV6-5
d_call: TRBD1
j_call: TRBJ1-4
clone_size: NA
cdr3_nt: TGTGCCAGCCGGGGACAGGGAAGTCGGGAAAAACTGTTTTTT
cdr3_aa: CASRGQGSREKLFF

v_call: TRBV4-1
d_call: TRBD2
j_call: TRBJ2-3
clone_size: NA
cdr3_nt: TGCGCCAGCAGCCTGGGACTAGCGGGAGGGAGCACAGATACGCAGTATTTT
cdr3_aa: CASSLGLAGGSTDTQYF

v_call: TRBV20-1
d_call: NA
j_call: TRBJ1-2
clone_size: NA
cdr3_nt: TGCAGTTCTCAACGGGGGGATGGCTACACCTTC
cdr3_aa: CSSQRGDGYTF

v_call: TRBV14
d_call: NA
j_call: TRBJ1-1
clone_size: NA
cdr3_nt: TGTGCCAGCAGCCACCAGGGGCTAATGAACACTGAAGCTTTCTTT
cdr3_aa: CASSHQGLMNTEAFF

v_call: TRBV7-8
d_call: NA
j_call: TRBJ1-2
clone_size: once
cdr3_nt: TGTGCCAGCAGCCGGGGACAAACCGATGGCTACACCTTC
cdr3_aa: CASSRGQTDGYTF

v_call: TRBV11-2
d_call: TRBD2
j_call: TRBJ2-3
clone_size: NA
cdr3_nt: TGTGCCAGCAGCTTCCCTCGGGGAGGGGGCACAGATACGCAGTATTTT
cdr3_aa: CASSFPRGGGTDTQYF

v_call: TRBV4-1
d_call: NA
j_call: TRBJ1-3
clone_size: NA
cdr3_nt: TGCGCCAGCAGCCTCAGCCCCGGGAGGTCTGGAAACACCATATATTTT
cdr3_aa: CASSLSPGRSGNTIYF